Listed here are 25 T cell receptor beta chains from one sample, sequenced in a study of blood T cell repertoires in COVID-19. Profiling relied on immunoSEQ multiplex PCR, and the TCRdb table lists in-frame clones only, not all of them. The data hold some 240,000 clones, with around 80% observed a single time. Sequenced: peripheral blood. The source of these receptors is a middle-aged woman who had recovered from COVID-19.

This chain uses TRBV19 with TRBJ2-7; TRBD1 matches 7 bases. CDR3 length equals 14 residues. Trimming at V came to 0 bases and at J to 2 bases, leaving 1 base not matched to a gene. CDR1 is LNHDA and CDR2 is SQIVND in the germline V gene (reference sequence). The CDR3 sequence: CASSIEQGAYEQYF. CDR3 bases: TGTGCCAGTAGTATAGAGCAGGGGGCCTACGAGCAGTACTTC.

The rearrangement links TRBV30 to TRBJ1-2, with 8 bases fitting TRBD1. Germline V gene lookup returns CDR1 GTSNPN and CDR2 SVGIG (reference sequence). The junction had 12 bases not matched to a gene; V was cut back by 1 base and J by 8 bases. The CDR3 is 15 residues long. The CDR3 region has the DNA TGTGCCTGGAGTGGACAGGGGATCCTTCTAGGCGGCTACACCTTC. Translating gives CAWSGQGILLGGYTF.

The CDR3 spells CASSPSPNTEAFF. The CDR3 DNA reads TGTGCCAGCAGCCCGAGTCCGAACACTGAAGCTTTCTTT. The chain combines TRBV6-5 with TRBJ1-1; no reliable D call. The germline V and J ends were trimmed by 6 bases and 1 base, with 9 bases remaining between them. This CDR3 has 13 amino acids. Germline CDR1 is MNHEY and CDR2 is SVGAGI.

The chain carries TRBV15 and TRBJ1-4; D call uncertain. Germline loops: CDR1 LNHNV, CDR2 YYDKDF (reference sequence). This CDR3 spans 17 amino acids. The V gene lost 4 bases and the J gene lost 7 bases, with 22 bases spanning the gap. This chain's CDR3 is CATSTHPPPRIGEKLFF. The CDR3 DNA reads TGTGCCACCAGCACGCATCCGCCGCCGAGGATAGGTGAAAAACTGTTTTTT. The full variable domain, completed using reference TRBV15 and TRBJ1-4, is DAMVIQNPRYQVTQFGKPVTLSCSQTLNHNVMYWYQQKSSQAPKLLFHYYDKDFNNEADTPDNFQSRRPNTSFCFLDIRSPGLGDTAMYLCATSTHPPPRIGEKLFFGSGTQLSVL.

The chain has TRBV11-2 and TRBJ1-5, with D tentatively TRBD1 (6 bases). Trimming took off 5 bases at V and 0 bases at J, with 11 bases between the two ends. The CDR3 has 15 residues. Germline V gene lookup returns CDR1 SGHAT and CDR2 FQNNGV. The CDR3 spells CASSLTGNSNQPQHF. CDR3 DNA sequence: TGTGCCAGCAGCCTAACAGGGAATAGCAATCAGCCCCAGCATTTT.

The chain carries TRBV7-2 and TRBJ2-5; the D gene is possibly TRBD2 (5 bases). The CDR3 sequence is 14 residues long. The germline CDR1 and CDR2 sequences are SGHTA and FQGNSA. The V end was cut by 5 bases, the J end by 5 bases, with 15 bases between. As DNA, the CDR3 is TGTGCCAGCAGCCCCTCGGGGAACTCTGAGACCCAGTACTTC. Its translation: CASSPSGNSETQYF.

The chain links TRBV6-5 to TRBJ1-2; possibly TRBD1 for D (6 bases). Germline CDR1 MNHEY, CDR2 SVGAGI. V was cut by 11 bases and J by 4 bases, with 20 bases left in between. This CDR3 has 14 residues. CDR3 in amino acids: CALGGGGLGYGYTF. CDR3 DNA sequence: TGTGCCCTAGGAGGGGGGGGGCTTGGCTATGGCTACACCTTC.

The chain combines TRBV4-1 with TRBJ2-7, with 12 bases fitting TRBD1. V shed 1 base and J 0 bases; nucleotides not matched to a gene: 7. The CDR3 consists of 18 residues. The germline V gene encodes CDR1 MGHRA and CDR2 YSYEKL. The CDR3 protein is CASSQASLGQGASYEQYF. CDR3 DNA: TGCGCCAGCAGCCAAGCGAGCTTGGGACAGGGGGCCTCCTACGAGCAGTACTTC.

Remarks on this clone: The junction and the germline gene differ at one end; a read error may be behind it. J is TRBJ1-1 and V is TRBV23-1; D possibly corresponds to TRBD1 (5 bases). TRBV23-1 is recorded as an ORF, its role being uncertain. The CDR3 is made up of 14 amino acids. The chain's CDR3 is CASSQSGLRGGVLF. As DNA, the CDR3 is TGCGCCAGCAGTCAATCCGGACTGCGGGGAGGGGTTTTGTTT.

The chain links TRBV6-6 to TRBJ2-1; D unresolved. V was shortened by 2 bases and J by 8 bases, with 4 bases between the two germline ends. The germline CDR1 and CDR2 sequences are MNHNY and SVGAGI (reference sequence). The CDR3 loop spans 11 amino acids. Written as DNA, the CDR3 is TGTGCCAGCAGTTACCGGGATGAGCAGTTCTTC. Residues: CASSYRDEQFF.

The J gene is TRBJ2-1, the V gene TRBV5-1, with a possible D match to TRBD1 (6 bases). The V gene's germline CDR1 is SGHRS and CDR2 YFSETQ. This CDR3 spans 15 amino acids. V was cut by 1 base and J by 4 bases, with 12 bases left in between. The chain's CDR3 is CASSLRVGQYNEQFF. In DNA form, the CDR3 reads TGCGCCAGCAGCTTGAGGGTAGGACAGTACAATGAGCAGTTCTTC.

This rearrangement joins TRBV19 to TRBJ2-3; 7 bases match TRBD1. The CDR3 runs 14 residues. V gave up 6 bases and J gave up 5 bases; unmatched junction bases: 8. Germline values: CDR1 LNHDA, CDR2 SQIVND (reference sequence). CDR3 protein: CASSYDRAEDTQYF. The CDR3 region has the DNA TGTGCCAGTAGCTACGACAGGGCGGAAGATACGCAGTATTTT. The full variable domain, completed using reference TRBV19 and TRBJ2-3, is DGGITQSPKYLFRKEGQNVTLSCEQNLNHDAMYWYRQDPGQGLRLIYYSQIVNDFQKGDIAEGYSVSREKKESFPLTVTSAQKNPTAFYLCASSYDRAEDTQYFGPGTRLTVL.

The rearrangement links TRBV19 to TRBJ2-5, with 7 bases aligning to TRBD2. Germline V gives CDR1 LNHDA, CDR2 SQIVND (reference sequence). This CDR3 contains 13 residues. The ends lost 6 bases at V and 4 bases at J; junction bases unmatched: 5. CDR3 in DNA: TGTGCCAGTAGCAGCGGGGTTGGAGAGACCCAGTACTTC. It codes for CASSSGVGETQYF.

V and J are TRBV15 and TRBJ1-5; tentatively, D is TRBD1 (5 bases). Germline CDR1 and CDR2: LNHNV and YYDKDF (reference sequence). The V end was cut by 4 bases, the J end by 5 bases, with 15 bases between. The CDR3 totals 15 residues. DNA of the CDR3: TGTGCCACCAGCAAGAGTGGGGGGGGAGATCAGCCCCAGCATTTT. Its translation is CATSKSGGGDQPQHF.

The gene calls are TRBV29-1 and TRBJ2-1, with 12 bases lining up with TRBD2. J gave up 7 bases and V 0 bases, and 10 bases lay outside the gene matches. Germline CDR1 and CDR2: SQVTM and ANQGSEA. This CDR3 has 17 residues. In nucleotides, the CDR3 is TGCAGCGTTGAAGATACCCTAGCGGGGGGGACTCCAAATGAGCAGTTCTTC. Protein sequence: CSVEDTLAGGTPNEQFF.

The V gene is TRBV19, the J gene TRBJ2-1; 13 nucleotides match TRBD2. This CDR3 region has 16 residues. Unmatched junction bases numbered 4, after V lost 1 base and J lost 7 bases. Germline V gene sequence: CDR1 LNHDA, CDR2 SQIVND (reference sequence). CDR3 sequence: CASSIVTSGGPNEQFF. The CDR3 nucleotides read TGTGCCAGTAGTATAGTGACTAGCGGGGGGCCAAATGAGCAGTTCTTC.

The chain couples TRBV28 to TRBJ2-7; 7 nucleotides match TRBD2. This CDR3 has 13 residues. CDR1 and CDR2 (germline): MDHEN, SYDVKM. The J segment lost 5 bases and the V segment lost 6 bases, leaving 7 bases of the junction unmatched. CDR3 DNA sequence: TGTGCCAGCAGAGGGACGGGAGGAGACGAGCAGTACTTC. It codes for CASRGTGGDEQYF.

V usage is TRBV6-4 and J usage is TRBJ2-7; D gene uncertain. This CDR3 is built from 17 residues. Trimming stripped 4 bases from V and 4 bases from J, with 23 bases between. CDR1 and CDR2 (germline): MRHNA, SNTAGT. CDR3: CASSGSFYRSYYYEQYF. CDR3 DNA: TGTGCCAGCAGTGGTTCATTCTATAGGTCCTACTATTACGAGCAGTACTTC.

About this clone: A much larger clone sits a single nucleotide away, making a read error possible. The chain carries TRBV6-2 or TRBV6-3 and TRBJ1-1; 9 nucleotides match TRBD1. V shed 5 bases, J shed 4 bases, and the junction held 2 bases outside the gene matches. Germline V CDR1 and CDR2: MNHEY, SVGEGT. The CDR3 has 13 amino acids. CDR3 nucleotides: TGTGCCAGCAGTAGACAGGGGGGCACTGAAGCTTTCTTT. Translating it yields CASSRQGGTEAFF.

J is TRBJ1-5 and V is TRBV28, with D possibly matching TRBD1 (5 bases). The CDR3 has 14 residues. Germline V gene data show CDR1 as MDHEN and CDR2 as SYDVKM. The V gene lost 7 bases and the J gene lost 6 bases, with 16 bases spanning the gap. CDR3 protein: CASTQGGFGQPQHF. As DNA, the CDR3 is TGTGCCAGCACCCAGGGAGGGTTCGGTCAGCCCCAGCATTTT. Full variable domain (remainder filled in from reference TRBV28 and TRBJ1-5): DVKVTQSSRYLVKRTGEKVFLECVQDMDHENMFWYRQDPGLGLRLIYFSYDVKMKEKGDIPEGYSVSREKKERFSLILESASTNQTSMYLCASTQGGFGQPQHFGDGTRLSIL.

The rearrangement links TRBV28 to TRBJ2-1; possible D gene TRBD2, 6 bases. The CDR3 is made up of 17 amino acids. Per the germline V gene, CDR1 is MDHEN and CDR2 is SYDVKM. Between the trimmed V and J ends, which lost 5 bases and 0 bases, there was a span of 17 bases. CDR3 region: CASSPRGGGFSYNEQFF. CDR3 nucleotide sequence: TGTGCCAGCAGTCCCCGGGGTGGGGGGTTCTCCTACAATGAGCAGTTCTTC.

The genes are TRBV14 and TRBJ2-1; maybe TRBD2 (6 bases). The CDR3 is 14 residues long. V lost 0 bases, J lost 9 bases, and 12 bases lay in between. Germline V gives CDR1 SGHDN, CDR2 FVKESK. The CDR3 sequence: CASSQEVAASEQFF. The CDR3 DNA is TGTGCCAGCAGCCAAGAGGTAGCGGCGAGTGAGCAGTTCTTC. The variable domain in full, completed from reference TRBV14 and TRBJ2-1, reads EAGVTQFPSHSVIEKGQTVTLRCDPISGHDNLYWYRRVMGKEIKFLLHFVKESKQDESGMPNNRFLAERTGGTYSTLKVQPAELEDSGVYFCASSQEVAASEQFFGPGTRLTVL.

This clone was recorded only once. This chain uses TRBV28 with TRBJ2-7; no clear D gene. The V and J ends lost 3 bases and 6 bases respectively, with 6 bases between them. Germline CDR1 MDHEN, CDR2 SYDVKM. The CDR3 loop spans 11 amino acids. CDR3 nucleotides: TGTGCCAGCAGTTTGGGCTTCGAGCAGTACTTC. Protein product: CASSLGFEQYF.

The chain is built from TRBV7-3 and TRBJ1-6; unclear D gene. The germline V gene encodes CDR1 SGHTA and CDR2 FQGTGA. Between the trimmed V and J ends, which lost 5 bases and 8 bases, there was a span of 10 bases. The CDR3 is made up of 13 amino acids. The CDR3 DNA reads as TGTGCCAGCAGCCCCTCTCCAGATTCACCCCTCCACTTT. It encodes CASSPSPDSPLHF.

The J gene is TRBJ2-7, the V gene TRBV10-3; no firm D call. From germline, CDR1 is ENHRY and CDR2 SYGVKD. CDR3 length: 14 residues. The V end lost 0 bases, the J end lost 4 bases, and 10 bases lay between the germline ends. The CDR3 is CAISESTSLYEQYF. The DNA of the CDR3 is TGTGCCATCAGTGAGTCGACTTCTTTGTACGAGCAGTACTTC.